This T cell receptor beta chain was profiled in a study of T cells in Graves' hyperthyroidism and ophthalmopathy. Study-wide findings and caveats: Blood also contained most expanded thyroid clonotypes above 0.001.

Uncontrolled infections, other autoimmune diseases, pregnancy or lactation led to exclusion of patients. Each diagnosis drew on symptoms, thyroxine, TRAb, thyroid ultrasound and orbital computed tomography findings. CDR1 SNHLY and CDR2 FYNNEI come from the germline V gene. CDR3 length: 17 amino acids. With 6 bases clipped from V and 3 bases from J, the junction kept 6 bases outside the gene matches. TCR beta CDR3 regions were amplified from RNA transcripts. The HTBI set primed first-round TCR CDR3 RT-PCR. MiXCR, run by TCRdb on the multiplex PCR reads, gives a single entry per CDR3 protein. The sample includes a few hundred thousand distinct CDR3 sequences, about a sixth of them seen just once. This clonotype was picked up many times. Its antigen is unidentified.

Sequencing used blood. This TCR came from a woman aged 40 to 49 with Graves' ophthalmopathy. The chain carries TRBV2 and TRBJ2-2, with 14 bases aligning to TRBD2. The CDR3 DNA is TGTGCCAGCAGGAGACTAGCGGGAGGGCCGGACACCGGGGAGCTGTTTTTT. Its protein product is CASRRLAGGPDTGELFF.